The 9 T cell receptor beta chains below come from one sample, sequenced in a study of Ad26.COV2.S vaccination and SARS-CoV-2 variants. Sequencing was performed with immunoSEQ multiplex PCR; in TCRdb, only in-frame clones are kept and a portion is missing. In the table there are 200,000 to 250,000 clones, more than 75% of which are singletons. Indicated treatment: roughly 19 received Ad26.COV2.S at low or high dose, single or two shots; several received placebo; per-sample allocation not given. The samples date from day 63 after the first vaccine or placebo injection. The material was peripheral blood, obtained in a trial of Ad26.COV2.S vaccine versus placebo. All receptors come from a person aged 18 to 59 who received the Ad26.COV2.S COVID-19 vaccine or a placebo.

The CDR3: CASSPGTSDYNEQFF. DNA of the CDR3: TGTGCCAGCAGTCCCGGGACTAGCGACTACAATGAGCAGTTCTTC. V is TRBV6-5 and J is TRBJ2-1; 10 nucleotides align to TRBD2. CDR1 is MNHEY and CDR2 is SVGAGI in the germline V gene. V lost 5 bases to trimming and J lost 3 bases; unmatched junction nucleotides: 4. This CDR3 is built from 15 residues.

This rearrangement joins TRBV28 to TRBJ2-7; D unclear. The V and J ends lost 3 bases and 4 bases respectively, with 13 bases between them. CDR1 is MDHEN and CDR2 is SYDVKM in the germline V gene. The CDR3 runs 14 residues. This chain's CDR3 is CASSLRQEVYEQYF. DNA of the CDR3: TGTGCCAGCAGTTTGAGGCAGGAAGTATACGAGCAGTACTTC.

The V gene is TRBV2, the J gene TRBJ1-6; D may be TRBD1 (5 bases). Deletions cut 3 bases from V and 3 bases from J, with 15 bases between. The CDR3 runs to 17 residues. Germline V gene sequence: CDR1 SNHLY, CDR2 FYNNEI. CDR3 sequence: CASSDRDVGVYNSPLHF. CDR3 sequence (DNA): TGTGCCAGCAGTGACCGGGATGTGGGGGTCTATAATTCACCCCTCCACTTT.

About this clone: Other nucleotide sequences from this sample produce the same CDR3. The chain uses TRBV3-1 (or the pseudogene TRBV3-2) and TRBJ1-5; 7 bases line up with TRBD1. Germline CDR1 is LGHDT and CDR2 is YNNKEL (reference sequence). Trimming cost V 3 bases and J 0 bases; bases outside gene matches: 2. There are 15 residues in the CDR3. DNA of the CDR3: TGTGCCAGCAGCCAGACAGGGAATAGCAATCAGCCCCAGCATTTT. Protein sequence: CASSQTGNSNQPQHF.

This chain uses TRBV19 with TRBJ2-1; 11 positions agree with TRBD1. Germline V CDR1 and CDR2: LNHDA, SQIVND (reference sequence). The V segment lost 3 bases and the J segment 7 bases; nucleotides outside the gene matches: 5. The CDR3 is 15 residues long. In DNA, the CDR3 is TGTGCCAGTAGTATCTGGACAGGGGGCGTGAATGAGCAGTTCTTC. Its translation is CASSIWTGGVNEQFF.

This clone was seen a single time. The chain combines TRBV3-1 (or the pseudogene TRBV3-2) with TRBJ2-3; D unresolved. Germline CDR1 LGHDT, CDR2 YNNKEL (reference sequence). The CDR3 contains 15 residues. The V end was cut by 0 bases, the J end by 1 base, with 8 bases between. The CDR3 bases are TGTGCCAGCAGCCAAGAGACTTCACGCACAGATACGCAGTATTTT. Encoded protein: CASSQETSRTDTQYF.

This sequence joins TRBV7-2 and TRBJ1-5; a possible D gene is TRBD1 (6 bases). There are 15 residues in the CDR3. Trimming left V 4 bases short and J 4 bases short, with 14 bases between. CDR1 and CDR2 from the germline V gene are SGHTA and FQGNSA. The CDR3 sequence: CASSSLGGWNQPQHF. DNA of the CDR3: TGTGCCAGCAGCTCACTGGGGGGCTGGAATCAGCCCCAGCATTTT.

The V call is TRBV10-3, the J call TRBJ1-1; weak D call: TRBD1 (6 bases). The germline V gene has CDR1 ENHRY and CDR2 SYGVKD. Between the trimmed V and J ends, which lost 4 bases and 1 base, there was a span of 7 bases. CDR3 size: 13 residues. The CDR3 protein is CAISAGQNTEAFF. The CDR3, as DNA: TGTGCCATCAGTGCGGGACAGAACACTGAAGCTTTCTTT.

The rearrangement links TRBV9 to TRBJ2-7; D assignment may be TRBD1 or TRBD2 (6 bases each). Trimming removed 4 bases at V and 3 bases at J, with 14 bases between. CDR3 size: 14 residues. Germline CDR1 SGDLS, CDR2 YYNGEE. This CDR3 reads CASSPRGQLYEQYF. CDR3 nucleotide sequence: TGTGCCAGCAGCCCACGGGGGCAGCTCTACGAGCAGTACTTC.